The 15 T cell receptor beta chains below were found in one sample sequenced in a study of T cells expressing NK-cell markers (dated by TCRdb to 2018 to 2020). Library generation was performed with 5' RACE. Sequenced on an Illumina HiSeq 2000. After TCRdb reprocessed the reads, each CDR3 protein sequence was kept as one row, without DNA. The table of this sample itemizes roughly 280,000 distinct CDR3 sequences. The ten most abundant clones make up around 0.42% of the sample. Input material: blood T cells: a sorted CD56 or NKG2C T cell subset, CD4+ or CD8+ T cells, or bulk PBMC T cells (not recorded which). The receptors stem from a man between 18 and 35 years old in good health. Donor details come from another sample of the same person, matched by shared clones.

The V and J genes are TRBV6-2 or TRBV6-3 and TRBJ1-2; with no DNA, the TCRdb D assignment of TRBD1 cannot be verified. This CDR3 region has 13 residues. Germline-derived CDR1 and CDR2 are MNHEY and SVGEGT. The CDR3 protein is CASGLRGHYGYTF.

The V and J genes are TRBV29-1 and TRBJ2-1; TCRdb's D gene call, TRBD1, goes unchecked for lack of DNA. The germline V gene has CDR1 SQVTM and CDR2 ANQGSEA. The CDR3 length is 15 residues. CDR3 loop: CSVEATQGAYNEQFF.

The rearrangement uses TRBV20-1 and TRBJ2-4. The V gene's germline CDR1 is DFQATT and CDR2 SNEGSKA (reference sequence). The CDR3 loop spans 16 amino acids. The CDR3 loop reads CSARDFDRVAKNIQYF.

The chain is built from TRBV6-5 and TRBJ1-6; TCRdb outputs TRBD1, but without DNA this stays unchecked. The CDR3 runs 15 residues. The germline CDR1 and CDR2 sequences are MNHEY and SVGAGI. The CDR3 spells CASSYKAGSNSPLHF.

The J gene is TRBJ1-2, the V gene TRBV20-1; the D gene TCRdb calls, TRBD1, cannot be checked with no DNA. The CDR3 totals 17 residues. Germline loops: CDR1 DFQATT, CDR2 SNEGSKA (reference sequence). The CDR3 here is CSARGGTYRTDNYGYTF.

The chain employs TRBV20-1 and TRBJ2-5; TCRdb outputs TRBD2, but without DNA this stays unchecked. CDR3 length equals 16 residues. CDR1 is DFQATT, CDR2 SNEGSKA, per germline (reference sequence). CDR3 sequence reads: CSARGGLAGSQETQYF.

The chain is built from TRBV11-2 and TRBJ2-5; with no DNA, the TCRdb D assignment of TRBD2 cannot be verified. The CDR3 totals 15 residues. From germline, CDR1 is SGHAT and CDR2 FQNNGV. This CDR3 is CASSPDDGSWETQYF.

This chain's CDR3 is CASSFSRGTEKLFF. V and J are TRBV12-3 or TRBV12-4 and TRBJ1-4; TCRdb lists TRBD1, though no DNA is available to test this call. The CDR3 is 14 amino acids.

This chain connects TRBV6-4 to TRBJ1-1; absent DNA, TCRdb's TRBD1 call cannot be checked. The CDR3 totals 14 residues. The germline V gene encodes CDR1 MRHNA and CDR2 SNTAGT. The CDR3 reads CASSQQGTDTEAFF.

The V call is TRBV12-3 or TRBV12-4, the J call TRBJ2-3; TCRdb's D gene call, TRBD2, goes unchecked for lack of DNA. The CDR3 length is 17 residues. CDR3 region: CASSFVAGGVGTDTQYF.

The rearrangement joins TRBV12-3 or TRBV12-4 to TRBJ1-5. This CDR3 contains 15 residues. CDR3 loop: CASSKGLTGNQPQHF.

The gene calls are TRBV3-1 and TRBJ2-1; TCRdb lists TRBD1, though no DNA is available to test this call. The CDR3 consists of 14 residues. Germline assignment: CDR1 LGHDT and CDR2 YNNKEL (reference sequence). The chain's CDR3 is CASSQPGRYNEQFF.

The chain has TRBV6-1 and TRBJ2-4; the TCRdb D gene call, TRBD2, has no DNA to confirm it. The CDR3 covers 14 residues. Germline V lookup: CDR1 MNHNS, CDR2 SASEGT. The CDR3 loop is CASSLAGEKNIQYF.

This chain links TRBV10-3 with TRBJ1-6; without DNA, the TCRdb call of TRBD1 cannot be checked. The CDR3 totals 16 residues. The germline CDR1 and CDR2 sequences are ENHRY and SYGVKD. The CDR3 loop is CAISDRGATFNSPLHF.

The chain is built from TRBV10-3 and TRBJ2-1; the D gene TCRdb calls, TRBD1, cannot be checked with no DNA. The CDR3 totals 17 residues. Germline V CDR1 and CDR2: ENHRY, SYGVKD. CDR3 protein: CAIRGGQENAAWNEQFF.